What follows are 23 T cell receptor beta chains derived from one specimen sequenced in a study of early T cells in non-severe SARS-CoV-2 infection. TCRdb used MiXCR to reprocess the 5' RACE reads, holding one entry per CDR3 protein. The data contain around 99,000 distinct CDR3 sequences, over 15% of them singletons. The sequenced sample was whole blood, obtained at baseline. These receptors were collected from an adult who was a healthcare worker with PCR-confirmed SARS-CoV-2 infection or an uninfected control (not recorded which).

The chain uses TRBV28 and TRBJ2-7; D is ambiguous. Germline loops: CDR1 MDHEN, CDR2 SYDVKM. The CDR3 length is 14 residues. The V end lost 5 bases, the J end lost 2 bases, and 13 bases lay between the germline ends. This CDR3 is CASSSIRGPYEQYF. CDR3 bases: TGTGCCAGCAGTAGCATTCGCGGACCCTACGAGCAGTACTTC.

Concerning this clonotype itself: The junction shows a germline mismatch at one end, possibly a read error. V and J are TRBV11-3 and TRBJ2-4; either TRBD1 or TRBD2 may supply D (5 bases each). The CDR3 runs 14 residues. Germline lookup yields CDR1 SGHNT and CDR2 YENEEA. CDR3 sequence (DNA): TGTGTCAGCAGCGACGGGGCCGTCGAAAGCCTTCAGTACTTC. Its translation: CVSSDGAVESLQYF.

This clonotype was detected a few times. The chain links TRBV11-2 to TRBJ2-1; 11 bases agree with TRBD2. CDR3 length: 15 amino acids. Looked up from germline, CDR1 is SGHAT and CDR2 is FQNNGV. Unmatched junction bases numbered 1, after V lost 0 bases and J lost 6 bases. CDR3 loop: CASSLDSGRANEQFF. CDR3 bases: TGTGCCAGCAGCTTAGATAGCGGGAGGGCCAATGAGCAGTTCTTC. Variable domain in full (rest from reference TRBV11-2 and TRBJ2-1): EAGVAQSPRYKIIEKRQSVAFWCNPISGHATLYWYQQILGQGPKLLIQFQNNGVVDDSQLPKDRFSAERLKGVDSTLKIQPAKLEDSAVYLCASSLDSGRANEQFFGPGTRLTVL.

This rearrangement joins TRBV27 to TRBJ2-5, with a possible D match to TRBD2 (6 bases). The germline V gene has CDR1 MNHEY and CDR2 SMNVEV (reference sequence). There are 16 residues in the CDR3. V lost 0 bases to trimming and J lost 2 bases, with 13 bases between them. CDR3 residues: CASSLSPGVRQETQYF. CDR3 nucleotide sequence: TGTGCCAGCAGTTTATCGCCGGGAGTGCGTCAAGAGACCCAGTACTTC.

This rearrangement joins TRBV20-1 to TRBJ2-5, with no clear D. The CDR3 length is 12 residues. Looked up from germline, CDR1 is DFQATT and CDR2 is SNEGSKA (reference sequence). Trimming removed 3 bases from V and 1 base from J, with 6 bases in between. DNA of the CDR3: TGCAGTGCTAGTTCGGGCCAAGAGACCCAGTACTTC. It yields the protein CSASSGQETQYF.

Ten or more counts support this clonotype. This chain connects TRBV7-9 to TRBJ2-1; D remains ambiguous. Germline V gene sequence: CDR1 SEHNR, CDR2 FQNEAQ (reference sequence). CDR3 length: 13 amino acids. Trimming removed 1 base at V and 8 bases at J, with 9 bases between. The chain's CDR3 is CASSLVYLDEQFF. CDR3 nucleotides: TGTGCCAGCAGCTTAGTTTACCTGGATGAGCAGTTCTTC.

This clonotype was counted many times. V usage is TRBV20-1 and J usage is TRBJ2-1; 9 positions agree with TRBD2. The germline CDR1 and CDR2 sequences are DFQATT and SNEGSKA (reference sequence). After removal of 3 bases from V and 4 bases from J, the junction contained 7 bases not matched to a gene. This CDR3 comprises 15 residues. CDR3 protein: CSASGGRASYNEQFF. As DNA, the CDR3 is TGCAGTGCTAGCGGCGGGAGGGCATCGTACAATGAGCAGTTCTTC.

The chain has TRBV20-1 and TRBJ2-1; D unresolved. The CDR3 totals 14 residues. CDR1 is DFQATT, CDR2 SNEGSKA, per germline (reference sequence). Trimming took 3 bases from V and 3 from J, leaving 12 bases between them. CDR3 in DNA: TGCAGTGCTAGTAGGCAGACCATCTACAATGAGCAGTTCTTC. It is translated as CSASRQTIYNEQFF.

This clonotype was seen a handful of times. This chain joins TRBV24-1 and TRBJ2-7, with no clear D. Trimming stripped 4 bases from V and 7 bases from J, with 13 bases between. Germline V gives CDR1 KGHDR, CDR2 SFDVKD. The CDR3 runs 13 residues. The CDR3 loop reads CATSDPARREQYF. CDR3 DNA sequence: TGTGCCACCAGTGACCCGGCCCGCCGGGAGCAGTACTTC.

The gene calls are TRBV28 and TRBJ2-7; D is possibly TRBD1 or TRBD2 (5 bases each). The ends were cut back, 7 bases at V and 4 bases at J, with 17 bases in the middle. This CDR3 has 14 residues. Germline CDR1 reads MDHEN; CDR2 reads SYDVKM. CDR3 protein: CASTIAGAGYEQYF. The CDR3 DNA reads TGTGCCAGCACCATAGCCGGGGCAGGGTACGAGCAGTACTTC.

The chain has TRBV24-1 and TRBJ1-1; 8 bases map to TRBD1. CDR1 and CDR2 from the germline V gene are KGHDR and SFDVKD. The CDR3 has 14 residues. V shed 5 bases, J shed 5 bases, and the junction held 6 bases outside the gene matches. For the CDR3, the DNA is TGTGCCACCAGTGCCGGGACAGGTCGGACTGAAGCTTTCTTT. This codes for CATSAGTGRTEAFF.

V and J are TRBV12-3 or TRBV12-4 and TRBJ2-7; 7 bases match TRBD1. CDR3 length: 14 amino acids. The V gene end was trimmed by 5 bases and the J gene end by 6 bases; junction bases not matched to a gene: 10. The CDR3 sequence: CASSDLGTASEQYF. The CDR3 DNA sequence: TGTGCCAGCAGTGACCTAGGGACAGCATCCGAGCAGTACTTC.

The table lists this clonotype with a few counts. The chain joins TRBV9 to TRBJ2-7; 7 positions agree with TRBD2. The length of the CDR3 is 14 residues. Germline assignment: CDR1 SGDLS and CDR2 YYNGEE. V shed 0 bases, J shed 3 bases, and the junction held 3 bases outside the gene matches. The CDR3 sequence: CASSVDERGYEQYF. In DNA, the CDR3 is TGTGCCAGCAGCGTAGACGAGCGGGGCTACGAGCAGTACTTC.

This clonotype was picked up a small number of times. The chain has TRBV10-1 and TRBJ2-2, with D unclear. With 4 bases removed from V and 0 bases from J, the gap between germline ends came to 6 bases. The CDR3 contains 14 residues. Per the germline V gene, CDR1 is WNHNN and CDR2 is SYGVQD (reference sequence). The CDR3 protein is CASSGGANTGELFF. The CDR3 DNA follows: TGCGCCAGCAGTGGAGGCGCGAACACCGGGGAGCTGTTTTTT.

This clonotype was seen many times. V gene TRBV27 combines with J gene TRBJ2-7; D is unclear. CDR1 is MNHEY and CDR2 is SMNVEV in the germline V gene (reference sequence). Trimming removed 5 bases at V and 3 bases at J, with 20 bases between. This CDR3 is 16 amino acids long. Here the CDR3 reads CASSPVPPRAGYEQYF. The CDR3 DNA follows: TGTGCCAGCAGTCCCGTACCCCCTAGGGCCGGCTACGAGCAGTACTTC.

The chain carries TRBV5-4 and TRBJ2-3; 9 bases line up with TRBD1. V was pared by 4 bases and J by 3 bases, with 9 bases of the junction left unmatched. The CDR3 is made up of 16 amino acids. Germline V CDR1 and CDR2: SGHNT, YYREEE (reference sequence). CDR3 sequence reads: CASSRKTGGSTDTQYF. The CDR3 DNA follows: TGTGCCAGCAGCAGGAAAACAGGGGGCTCGACAGATACGCAGTATTTT.

The chain couples TRBV6-6 to TRBJ1-5; D is unresolved. The CDR3 loop spans 16 amino acids. V was trimmed by 2 bases and J by 1 base, leaving 12 bases between them. The germline V gene encodes CDR1 MNHNY and CDR2 SVGAGI (reference sequence). As DNA, the CDR3 is TGTGCCAGCAGTTACGAAGTCGGCAGGAGCAATCAGCCCCAGCATTTT. Its translation: CASSYEVGRSNQPQHF.

In its sample, this clonotype was seen many times. The V gene is TRBV11-2, the J gene TRBJ2-4; tentative D call: TRBD2 (6 bases). CDR1 SGHAT and CDR2 FQNNGV come from the germline V gene. CDR3 size: 16 residues. V lost 5 bases, J lost 1 base, and 15 bases lay in between. CDR3 in DNA: TGTGCCAGCAGCCACGGGGCGGGACTGGCCAAAAACATTCAGTACTTC. Protein sequence: CASSHGAGLAKNIQYF.

The rearrangement links TRBV11-2 to TRBJ2-1; 8 positions match TRBD2. The CDR3 totals 16 residues. Trimming at V came to 2 bases and at J to 0 bases, leaving 3 bases not matched to a gene. Germline V gene data show CDR1 as SGHAT and CDR2 as FQNNGV. The CDR3 loop is CASSLIAGGSYNEQFF. The CDR3 coding sequence is TGTGCCAGCAGCTTAATTGCGGGAGGCTCCTACAATGAGCAGTTCTTC.

In this sample, this clonotype turned up a few times. V gene TRBV7-2 combines with J gene TRBJ2-1, with D unresolved. V dropped 5 bases and J dropped 4 bases, with 15 bases sitting between them. This CDR3 is 15 amino acids long. Germline CDR1 reads SGHTA; CDR2 reads FQGNSA. CDR3: CASSALGSAYNEQFF. CDR3 bases: TGTGCCAGCAGCGCCTTAGGTTCGGCTTACAATGAGCAGTTCTTC.

The chain couples TRBV6-5 to TRBJ2-7, with D hard to call. Germline-derived CDR1 and CDR2 are MNHEY and SVGAGI. Trimming removed 6 bases from V and 4 bases from J, with 13 bases in between. CDR3 length: 13 amino acids. In DNA form, the CDR3 reads TGTGCCAGCAGCCAGAGCCCCCAATACGAGCAGTACTTC. The encoded protein is CASSQSPQYEQYF.

The V gene is TRBV10-3, the J gene TRBJ2-1, with 11 positions matching TRBD2. Germline V gene lookup returns CDR1 ENHRY and CDR2 SYGVKD. There are 16 residues in the CDR3. The ends lost 2 bases at V and 6 bases at J; junction bases unmatched: 6. Here the CDR3 DNA reads TGTGCCATCAGTGAGGGGGGGACTAGCGGAGTCAATGAGCAGTTCTTC. Protein: CAISEGGTSGVNEQFF.

This clonotype was recorded many times. J is TRBJ2-7 and V is TRBV21-1. TRBV21-1 is classified as a pseudogene. The CDR3 is made up of 10 amino acids. In DNA form, the CDR3 reads TGTGCGAAGCTCGGACCGTCTTACCCCTTC. Amino acids: CAKLGPSYPF.